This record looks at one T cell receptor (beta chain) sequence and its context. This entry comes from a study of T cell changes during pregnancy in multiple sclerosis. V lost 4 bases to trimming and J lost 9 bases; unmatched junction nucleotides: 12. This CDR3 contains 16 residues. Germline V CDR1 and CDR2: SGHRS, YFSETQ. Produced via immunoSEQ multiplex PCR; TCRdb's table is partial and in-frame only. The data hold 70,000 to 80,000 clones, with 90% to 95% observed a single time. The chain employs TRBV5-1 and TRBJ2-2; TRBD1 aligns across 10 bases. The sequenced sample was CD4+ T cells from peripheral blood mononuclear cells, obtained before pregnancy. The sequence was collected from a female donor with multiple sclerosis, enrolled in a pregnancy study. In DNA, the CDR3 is TGCGCCAGCAGCCGGGGAGGGACAGGGGACAGCTGGGAGCTGTTTTTT. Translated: CASSRGGTGDSWELFF.